The table lists the clone carrying this T cell receptor (beta chain) with a few counts. No antigen is known for it. After isolation, RNA underwent reverse transcription to generate cDNA as the sequencing template. Repertoires were generated with immunoSEQ multiplex PCR, while TCRdb's copy carries only in-frame clones and drops some. The data hold 90,000 to 120,000 clones, with about four fifths observed a single time. These data belong to a study of CD8+ T cells in alopecia areata. Indicated treatment: oral pan-JAK inhibitor, 5-10 mg twice daily. This CDR3 comprises 13 residues. Germline assignment: CDR1 SGHVS and CDR2 FQNEAQ. V shed 3 bases and J shed 2 bases, with 8 bases lying between them. Study observations and caveats: Clonality exceeded that of normal scalp in lesional scalp, most notably in alopecia totalis/universalis.

The rearrangement links TRBV7-8 to TRBJ2-7; perhaps TRBD2 as D (5 bases). The sequence was collected from a human donor with alopecia areata. The input for sequencing was CD8+ T cells sorted from blood, taken at week 24, from a patient treated with tofacitinib. DNA for the CDR3: TGTGCCAGCAGCTTCGGGGAGACCTACGAGCAGTACTTC. It codes for CASSFGETYEQYF.